This TCR beta chain was observed in a study of blood T cell repertoires in COVID-19. In the study overall: In each case, the material was cDNA or gDNA derived from T cells, B-cell-depleted T cells, or PBMCs.

In the source study's methods: Estimation of nucleated cell counts was performed using reference gene primer amplification. The data were produced by immunoSEQ multiplex PCR, yet TCRdb's version contains in-frame clones alone and is incomplete. V and J calls and clone size are those listed in that table; D and trimming were worked out from the DNA. This table has 150,000 to 170,000 clones, nearly 80% appearing once. Germline V gene data show CDR1 as MNHEY and CDR2 as SVGAGI. Trimming stripped 0 bases from V and 2 bases from J, with 8 bases between. CDR3 length: 14 amino acids. Specimen: peripheral blood. V and J are TRBV6-5 and TRBJ2-7, with a weak D call TRBD1 (5 bases). This clonotype was obtained from an elderly man with acute or convalescent COVID-19. The CDR3 DNA reads as TGTGCCAGCAGTTACTCTGACAGAGCCTACGAGCAGTACTTC. It codes for CASSYSDRAYEQYF.